The clone carrying this TCR beta chain came up once. Its target is not known. At cycle 4 day 1, cycle 7 day 1, and baseline, blood was sampled. This sample is drawn from a study of OX40 agonist ivuxolimab in advanced cancers. Overall study findings and caveats: On average, a greater number of expanded clones characterised CD8+ T cells relative to CD4+.

TCRdb's copy holds only in-frame clones and misses some; the assay was immunoSEQ multiplex PCR. Of about 60,000 clones in the sample, about 83% were seen once. CDR3 length: 13 residues. The V segment lost 2 bases and the J segment 4 bases; nucleotides outside the gene matches: 2. CDR1 is SGHRS, CDR2 YFSETQ, per germline. This sample comprised CD4+ or CD8+ T cells sorted from blood, obtained in a trial of the OX40 agonist ivuxolimab. This TCR was recovered from an adult with an advanced solid tumor such as melanoma, head and neck, liver or kidney cancer. The rearrangement uses TRBV5-1 and TRBJ2-5, with 7 bases aligning to TRBD2. CDR3 sequence: CASSFGGLETQYF. In nucleotides, the CDR3 is TGCGCCAGCAGCTTCGGGGGGTTAGAGACCCAGTACTTC.